This T cell receptor beta chain was found in a study of T cell changes during pregnancy in multiple sclerosis. This table comes from immunoSEQ multiplex PCR, and its TCRdb copy is limited to in-frame clones, with some not included. There are about 69,000 clones in the sample; approximately 91% occur only once, and roughly 1.5% lies in the top ten. This clone was counted once. The V gene lost 4 bases and the J gene lost 11 bases, with 16 bases spanning the gap. The CDR3 has 13 amino acids. Germline CDR1 SGHVS, CDR2 FNYEAQ. The genes are TRBV7-6 and TRBJ2-3; tentative D call: TRBD2 (6 bases). The receptor was isolated from a female donor with multiple sclerosis, enrolled in a pregnancy study. Sequences were derived from peripheral blood, sampled in the third trimester of pregnancy. Here the CDR3 reads CASSSLPGERQYF. CDR3 DNA: TGTGCCAGCAGCTCCCTCCCGGGGGAAAGGCAGTATTTT.